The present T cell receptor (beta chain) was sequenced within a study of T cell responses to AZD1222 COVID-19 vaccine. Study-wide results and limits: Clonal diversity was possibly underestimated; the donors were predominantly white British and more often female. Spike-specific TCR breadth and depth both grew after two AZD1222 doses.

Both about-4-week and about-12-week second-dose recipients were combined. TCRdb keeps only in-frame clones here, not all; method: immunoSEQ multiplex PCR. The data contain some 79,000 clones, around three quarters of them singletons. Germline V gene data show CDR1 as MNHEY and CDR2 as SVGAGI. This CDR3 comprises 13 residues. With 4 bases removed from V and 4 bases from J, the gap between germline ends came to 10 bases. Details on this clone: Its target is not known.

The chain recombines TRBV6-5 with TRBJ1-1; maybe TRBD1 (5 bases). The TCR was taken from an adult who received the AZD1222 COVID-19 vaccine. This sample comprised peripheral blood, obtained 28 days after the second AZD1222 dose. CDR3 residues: CASSLGEVTEAFF. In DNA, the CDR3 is TGTGCCAGCAGTTTAGGGGAAGTCACTGAAGCTTTCTTT.